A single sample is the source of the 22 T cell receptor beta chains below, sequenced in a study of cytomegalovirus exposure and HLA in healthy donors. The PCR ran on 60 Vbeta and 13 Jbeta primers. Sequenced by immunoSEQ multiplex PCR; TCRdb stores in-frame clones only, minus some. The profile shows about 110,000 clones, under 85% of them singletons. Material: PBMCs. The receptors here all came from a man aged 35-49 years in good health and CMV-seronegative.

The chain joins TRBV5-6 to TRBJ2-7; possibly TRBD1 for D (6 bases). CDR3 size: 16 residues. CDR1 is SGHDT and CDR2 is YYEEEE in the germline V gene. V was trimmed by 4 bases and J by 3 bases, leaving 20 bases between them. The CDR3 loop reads CASSRRVGVGHYEQYF. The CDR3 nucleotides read TGTGCCAGCAGCCGTCGAGTAGGGGTGGGACACTACGAGCAGTACTTC.

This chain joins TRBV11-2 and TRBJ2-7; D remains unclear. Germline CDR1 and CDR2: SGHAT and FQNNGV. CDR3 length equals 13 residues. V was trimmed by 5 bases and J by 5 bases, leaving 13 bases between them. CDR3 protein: CASSPIGPNEQYF. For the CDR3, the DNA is TGTGCCAGCAGCCCTATCGGTCCGAACGAGCAGTACTTC.

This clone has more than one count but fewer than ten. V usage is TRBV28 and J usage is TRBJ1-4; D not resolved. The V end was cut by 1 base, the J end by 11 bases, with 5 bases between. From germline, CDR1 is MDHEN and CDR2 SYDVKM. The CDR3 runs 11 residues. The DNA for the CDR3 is TGTGCCAGCAGTTTATTTGAGAAACTGTTTTTT. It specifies CASSLFEKLFF.

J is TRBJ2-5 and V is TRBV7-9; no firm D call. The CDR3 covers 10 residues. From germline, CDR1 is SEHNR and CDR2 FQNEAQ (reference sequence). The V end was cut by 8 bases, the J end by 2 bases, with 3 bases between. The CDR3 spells CASEQETQYF. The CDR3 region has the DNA TGTGCCAGCGAGCAAGAGACCCAGTACTTC.

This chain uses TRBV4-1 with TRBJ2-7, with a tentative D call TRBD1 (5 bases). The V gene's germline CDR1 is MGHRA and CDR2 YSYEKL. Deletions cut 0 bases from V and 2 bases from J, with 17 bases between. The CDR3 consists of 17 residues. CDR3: CASSQDGQGVMAYEQYF. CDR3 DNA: TGCGCCAGCAGCCAAGATGGGCAGGGTGTAATGGCCTACGAGCAGTACTTC.

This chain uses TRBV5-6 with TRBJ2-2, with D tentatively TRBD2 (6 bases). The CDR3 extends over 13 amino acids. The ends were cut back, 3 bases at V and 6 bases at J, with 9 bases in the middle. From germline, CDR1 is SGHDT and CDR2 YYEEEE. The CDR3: CASSSRRAGELFF. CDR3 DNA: TGTGCCAGCAGCTCGAGGAGGGCCGGGGAGCTGTTTTTT.

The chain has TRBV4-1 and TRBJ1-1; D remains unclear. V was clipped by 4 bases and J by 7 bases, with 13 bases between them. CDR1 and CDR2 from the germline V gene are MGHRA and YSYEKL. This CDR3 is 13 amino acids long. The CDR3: CASSPGGYFEAFF. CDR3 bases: TGCGCCAGCAGCCCCGGAGGCTACTTTGAAGCTTTCTTT.

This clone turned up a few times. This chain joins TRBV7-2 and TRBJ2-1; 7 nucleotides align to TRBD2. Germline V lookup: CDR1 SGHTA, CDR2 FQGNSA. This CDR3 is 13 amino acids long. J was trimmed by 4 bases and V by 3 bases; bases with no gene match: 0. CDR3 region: CASSFGGYNEQFF. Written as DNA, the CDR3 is TGTGCCAGCAGCTTCGGGGGGTACAATGAGCAGTTCTTC.

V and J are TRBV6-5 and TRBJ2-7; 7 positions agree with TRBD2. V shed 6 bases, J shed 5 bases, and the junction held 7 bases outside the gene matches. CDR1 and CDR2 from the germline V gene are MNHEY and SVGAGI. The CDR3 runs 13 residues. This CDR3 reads CASRRGTIDEQYF. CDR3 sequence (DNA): TGTGCCAGCAGACGCGGGACTATCGACGAGCAGTACTTC.

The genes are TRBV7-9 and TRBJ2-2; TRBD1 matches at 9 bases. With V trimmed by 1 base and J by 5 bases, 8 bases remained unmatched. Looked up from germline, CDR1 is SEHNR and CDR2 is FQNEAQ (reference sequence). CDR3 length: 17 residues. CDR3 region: CASSLEIQGQGTGELFF. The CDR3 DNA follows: TGTGCCAGCAGCTTAGAGATCCAGGGACAGGGAACCGGGGAGCTGTTTTTT.

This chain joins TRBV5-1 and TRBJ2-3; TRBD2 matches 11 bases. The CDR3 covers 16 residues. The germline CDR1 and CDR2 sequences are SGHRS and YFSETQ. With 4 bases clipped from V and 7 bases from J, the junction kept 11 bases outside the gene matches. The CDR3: CASSRIPLAGGYTQYF. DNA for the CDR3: TGCGCCAGCAGCCGTATTCCTCTAGCGGGGGGATATACGCAGTATTTT. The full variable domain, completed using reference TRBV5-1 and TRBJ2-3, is KAGVTQTPRYLIKTRGQQVTLSCSPISGHRSVSWYQQTPGQGLQFLFEYFSETQRNKGNFPGRFSGRQFSNSRSEMNVSTLELGDSALYLCASSRIPLAGGYTQYFGPGTRLTVL.

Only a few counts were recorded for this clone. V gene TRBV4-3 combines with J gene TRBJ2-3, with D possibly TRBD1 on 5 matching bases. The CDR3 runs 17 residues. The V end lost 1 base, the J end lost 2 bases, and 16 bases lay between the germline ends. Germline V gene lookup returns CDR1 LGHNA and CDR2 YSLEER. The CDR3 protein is CASSQARLDSFTDTQYF. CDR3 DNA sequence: TGCGCCAGCAGCCAAGCGCGGCTTGACAGCTTCACAGATACGCAGTATTTT.

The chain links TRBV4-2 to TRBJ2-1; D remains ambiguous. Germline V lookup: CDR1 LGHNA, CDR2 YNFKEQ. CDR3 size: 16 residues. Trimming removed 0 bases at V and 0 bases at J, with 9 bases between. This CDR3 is CASSQEGLSSYNEQFF. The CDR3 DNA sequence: TGTGCCAGCAGCCAAGAGGGCCTAAGCTCCTACAATGAGCAGTTCTTC.

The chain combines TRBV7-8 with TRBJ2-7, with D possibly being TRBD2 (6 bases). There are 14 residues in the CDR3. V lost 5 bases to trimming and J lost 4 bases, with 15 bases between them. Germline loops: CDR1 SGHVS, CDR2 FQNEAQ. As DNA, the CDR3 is TGTGCCAGCAGCACCCGACTAGTTGGGTACGAGCAGTACTTC. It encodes CASSTRLVGYEQYF.

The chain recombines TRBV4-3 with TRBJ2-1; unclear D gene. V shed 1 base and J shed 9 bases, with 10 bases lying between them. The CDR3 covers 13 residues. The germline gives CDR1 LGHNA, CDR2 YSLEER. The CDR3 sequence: CASSQVKAREQFF. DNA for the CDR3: TGCGCCAGCAGCCAAGTAAAAGCGCGTGAGCAGTTCTTC.

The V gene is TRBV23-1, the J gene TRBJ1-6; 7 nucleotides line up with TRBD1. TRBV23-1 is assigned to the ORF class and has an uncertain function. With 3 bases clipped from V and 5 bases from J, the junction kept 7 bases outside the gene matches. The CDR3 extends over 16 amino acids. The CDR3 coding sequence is TGCGCCAGCAGTCATCGGGGACAGCCGAATAATTCACCCCTCCACTTT. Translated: CASSHRGQPNNSPLHF.

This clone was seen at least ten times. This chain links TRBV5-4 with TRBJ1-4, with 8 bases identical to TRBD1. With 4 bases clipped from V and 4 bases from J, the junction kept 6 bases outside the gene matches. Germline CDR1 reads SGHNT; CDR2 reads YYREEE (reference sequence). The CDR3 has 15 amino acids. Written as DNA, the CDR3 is TGTGCCAGCAGCCCAGGGACAGGCGGTAATGAAAAACTGTTTTTT. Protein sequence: CASSPGTGGNEKLFF.

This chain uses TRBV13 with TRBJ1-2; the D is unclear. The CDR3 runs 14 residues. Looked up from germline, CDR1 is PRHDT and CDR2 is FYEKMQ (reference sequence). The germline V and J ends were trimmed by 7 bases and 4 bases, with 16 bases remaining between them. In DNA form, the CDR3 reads TGTGCCAGCAACCAGGCCACAGATCTCTATGGCTACACCTTC. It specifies CASNQATDLYGYTF. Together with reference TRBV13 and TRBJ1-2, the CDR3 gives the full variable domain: AAGVIQSPRHLIKEKRETATLKCYPIPRHDTVYWYQQGPGQDPQFLISFYEKMQSDKGSIPDRFSAQQFSDYHSELNMSSLELGDSALYFCASNQATDLYGYTFGSGTRLTVV.

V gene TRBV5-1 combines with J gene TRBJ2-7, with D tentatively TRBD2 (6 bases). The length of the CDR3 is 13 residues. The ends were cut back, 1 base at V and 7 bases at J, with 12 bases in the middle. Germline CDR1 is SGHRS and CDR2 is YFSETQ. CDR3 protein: CASSLKARGEQYF. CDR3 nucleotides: TGCGCCAGCAGCTTGAAGGCACGGGGGGAGCAGTACTTC.

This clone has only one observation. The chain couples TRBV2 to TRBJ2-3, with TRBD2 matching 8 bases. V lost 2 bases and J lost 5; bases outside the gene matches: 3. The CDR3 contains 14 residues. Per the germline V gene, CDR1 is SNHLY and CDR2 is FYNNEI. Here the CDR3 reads CASSESGGEDTQYF. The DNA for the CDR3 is TGTGCCAGCAGTGAATCCGGGGGGGAAGATACGCAGTATTTT.

In nucleotides, the CDR3 is TGCGCCAGCAGCCAAGACAGGGGAAGCAATCAGCCCCAGCATTTT. Amino acids: CASSQDRGSNQPQHF. The V call is TRBV4-1, the J call TRBJ1-5; the D gene is possibly TRBD1 (6 bases). Germline values: CDR1 MGHRA, CDR2 YSYEKL. The V end was cut by 0 bases, the J end by 1 base, with 7 bases between. CDR3 size: 15 residues.

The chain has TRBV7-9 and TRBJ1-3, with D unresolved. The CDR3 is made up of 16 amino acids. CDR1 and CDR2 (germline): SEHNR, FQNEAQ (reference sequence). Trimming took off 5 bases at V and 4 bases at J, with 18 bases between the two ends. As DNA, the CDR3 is TGTGCCAGCAGCCCCTCCTCCGGGGTCTCGGGAAACACCATATATTTT. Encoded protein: CASSPSSGVSGNTIYF.